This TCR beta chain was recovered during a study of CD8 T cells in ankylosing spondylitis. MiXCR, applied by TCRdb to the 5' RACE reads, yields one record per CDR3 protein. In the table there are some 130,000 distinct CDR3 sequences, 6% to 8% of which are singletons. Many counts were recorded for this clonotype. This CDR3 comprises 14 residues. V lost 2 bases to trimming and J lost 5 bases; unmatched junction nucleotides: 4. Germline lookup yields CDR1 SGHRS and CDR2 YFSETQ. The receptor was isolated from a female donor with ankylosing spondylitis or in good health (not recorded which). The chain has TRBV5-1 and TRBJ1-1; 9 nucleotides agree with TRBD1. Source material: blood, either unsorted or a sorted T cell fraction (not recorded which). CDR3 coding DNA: TGCGCCAGCAGCTTCGGGACAGGGTCTACTGAAGCTTTCTTT. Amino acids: CASSFGTGSTEAFF.